These T cell receptor beta chains were read from a single sample in a study of CD8+CD57+ T cells in acquired aplastic anemia. TCRdb reprocessed the reads with MiXCR, giving one entry per CDR3 protein. The sample consists of roughly 160,000 distinct CDR3 sequences, 65% to 75% of them appearing once. The specimen sequenced was sorted CD4+, CD8+, or CD8+CD57+ T cells (not recorded which) from PBMCs. These receptors were taken from a human donor with aplastic anemia. Each CDR3 is given with its conserved first and last residue.

cdr3_aa	v_call	cdr3_length	j_call
CASSFVFTGELFF	TRBV7-2	13	TRBJ2-2
CASSPRDSHYEQYF	TRBV7-9	14	TRBJ2-7
CASSLQTSPSGNTIYF	TRBV7-9	16	TRBJ1-3
CASTRGAGFYEQYF	TRBV7-9	14	TRBJ2-7
CASSYSGLGSPLHF	TRBV6-5	14	TRBJ1-6
CADPGTGDYEQYF	TRBV7-6	13	TRBJ2-7
CATSGDSGTPEAFF	TRBV15	14	TRBJ1-1
CASNARDYYKDSPLHF	TRBV2	16	TRBJ1-6
CASSVATGGQETQYF	TRBV9	15	TRBJ2-5
CASSESGGTYNEQFF	TRBV10-2	15	TRBJ2-1
CASGIQATNSPLHF	TRBV6-5	14	TRBJ1-6
CASYPSGGQPQHF	TRBV19	13	TRBJ1-5
CASSLDLGDTIYF	TRBV7-9	13	TRBJ1-3
CASSLAAGSAGELFF	TRBV5-1	15	TRBJ2-2
CASSLIRNQPQHF	TRBV12-3/TRBV12-4	13	TRBJ1-5